This is a list of T cell receptor beta chains from one sample in a study of cytomegalovirus exposure and HLA in healthy donors. The method was immunoSEQ multiplex PCR; TCRdb's version includes in-frame clones alone and lacks a portion of them. Of over 150,000 clones in the sample, over 70% are singletons; the top ten hold just under 3%. Sequencing used PBMCs. The receptors come from a male donor in good health and CMV-seronegative. Both conserved end residues are part of each CDR3. The D gene is left open where the match is weak. Size values are once, few and many counts, or a class for expanded clones, and some rows have none.

V gene	J gene	D gene	clone size	CDR3 DNA	CDR3 protein
TRBV6-5	TRBJ1-1	-	-	TGTGCCAGCAGTTACGAGTTCAGGGACACTGAAGCTTTCTTT	CASSYEFRDTEAFF
TRBV19	TRBJ1-5	-	few	TGTGCCAGTAGTATAGAACACAGGGTCCCAAGCAATCAGCCCCAGCATTTT	CASSIEHRVPSNQPQHF
TRBV28	TRBJ2-7	TRBD2	-	TGTGCCAGCACCGTCGGACTAGCGGGACGAAGCTCCTACGAGCAGTACTTC	CASTVGLAGRSSYEQYF
TRBV29-1	TRBJ1-5	-	few	TGCAGCGTCCGGACAGATTACAATCAGCCCCAGCATTTT	CSVRTDYNQPQHF
TRBV5-4	TRBJ2-7	TRBD2	few	TGTGCCAGCAGCTTGGGCAGGCGGGGGGATGAGGAGCAGTACTTC	CASSLGRRGDEEQYF
TRBV5-1	TRBJ1-5	-	-	TGCGCCAGCAGCTTGGACCTATCAAGCAATCAGCCCCAGCATTTT	CASSLDLSSNQPQHF
TRBV28	TRBJ2-7	-	-	TGTGCCAGCAGTTTAAATTACTACGAGCAGTACTTC	CASSLNYYEQYF
TRBV11-2	TRBJ2-2	TRBD1	-	TGTGCCAGCAGCGAGACAGGGGGGACCGGGGAGCTGTTTTTT	CASSETGGTGELFF
TRBV10-1	TRBJ1-5	-	-	TGCGCCAGCAGCCCTATTACCTTACTTTTAGAGGGCAGCAATCAGCCCCAGCATTTT	CASSPITLLLEGSNQPQHF
TRBV6-6	TRBJ2-2	-	-	TGTGCCAGCAGCCCAGACACCGGGGAGCTGTTTTTT	CASSPDTGELFF
TRBV13	TRBJ2-3	-	-	TGTGCCAGCAGCCAGAGGGGGAGCACAGATACGCAGTATTTT	CASSQRGSTDTQYF
TRBV7-8	TRBJ1-5	TRBD1	-	TGTGCCAGCAGCTTAGTTGCGACAGGGGGCAATCAGCCCCAGCATTTT	CASSLVATGGNQPQHF
TRBV7-9	TRBJ2-7	TRBD1	-	TGTGCCAGCGAAGGGGACGGGGACAGGGGTTCCTACGAGCAGTACTTC	CASEGDGDRGSYEQYF
TRBV19	TRBJ1-6	TRBD1	-	TGTGCCAGTAGTATTAAAGGGGACAGGGCGTCACCCCTCCACTTT	CASSIKGDRASPLHF
TRBV30	TRBJ2-7	-	-	TGTGCCTGGAGTGTAGCCTTCACCGAGCAGTACTTC	CAWSVAFTEQYF
TRBV28	TRBJ2-7	TRBD1	-	TGTGCCAGCAGTCACAGGGGGGAGCAGTACTTC	CASSHRGEQYF
TRBV11-2	TRBJ2-1	TRBD2	once	TGTGCCAGCAGACAGACTAGCGGGAGTGCCTCCTACAATGAGCAGTTCTTC	CASRQTSGSASYNEQFF
TRBV7-6	TRBJ2-5	-	-	TGTGCCAGCAGCTTAGGGCTAGGAGTAAAAGAGACCCAGTACTTC	CASSLGLGVKETQYF
TRBV19	TRBJ2-3	-	-	TGTGCCAGTAGCGGGGCGGGGACAGATACGCAGTATTTT	CASSGAGTDTQYF
TRBV28	TRBJ1-2	TRBD1	-	TGTGCCAGCAAAGGGACAGACAGTTACTATGGCTACACCTTC	CASKGTDSYYGYTF
TRBV30	TRBJ1-5	-	-	TGTGCCAGTGGAGGCGCGGGTTATCAGCCCCAGCATTTT	CASGGAGYQPQHF
TRBV30	TRBJ1-2	-	few	TGTGCCTGGAATCTCAACTATGGCTACACCTTC	CAWNLNYGYTF
TRBV29-1	TRBJ1-5	-	-	TGCAGCGTTGCACAGGGTCAGGATCAGCCCCAGCATTTT	CSVAQGQDQPQHF
TRBV19	TRBJ1-1	-	-	TGTGCCAGTAGGACATCAGGGAACACTGAAGCTTTCTTT	CASRTSGNTEAFF
TRBV9	TRBJ2-1	-	-	TGTGCCAGCAGCGTAGTAGAGGGAGCCTACAATGAGCAGTTCTTC	CASSVVEGAYNEQFF
TRBV11-2	TRBJ2-1	-	-	TGTGCCAGCAGCGGTTTAACGGCAGGCTTTGCCGATGAGCAGTTCTTC	CASSGLTAGFADEQFF
TRBV6-6	TRBJ2-3	-	-	TGTGCCAGCACTACCGGGGTACTCAGCCTGGATACGCAGTATTTT	CASTTGVLSLDTQYF
TRBV6-1	TRBJ2-1	TRBD2	-	TGTGCCAGCAGTGAAGCCCTAGCGGGGGGGCGTGAGCAGTTCTTC	CASSEALAGGREQFF
TRBV2	TRBJ2-7	TRBD1	-	TGTGCCAGCAGTGCCCGGGGACAGAGGGAGCAGTACTTC	CASSARGQREQYF
TRBV10-3	TRBJ1-5	-	-	TGTGCCATCAGTCAGATGCGTGGGGGGGCTGAGCCCCAGCATTTT	CAISQMRGGAEPQHF
TRBV7-3	TRBJ2-5	TRBD2	-	TGTGCCAGCAGCCTAGGGGCTAGCGGGAGGAAGGCACAAGAGACCCAGTACTTC	CASSLGASGRKAQETQYF
TRBV7-3	TRBJ1-1	TRBD1	once	TGTGCCAGCAGCTTAAATTCCGGGACAGACACGAACACTGAAGCTTTCTTT	CASSLNSGTDTNTEAFF
TRBV6-1	TRBJ2-1	TRBD2	-	TGTGCCAGCAGTGAGGGTGCGGGAGGCTACAATGAGCAGTTCTTC	CASSEGAGGYNEQFF
TRBV7-9	TRBJ2-3	TRBD1	-	TGTGCCAGCAGCACAATGGCCCCGGGACAGGGGACAAGCACAGATACGCAGTATTTT	CASSTMAPGQGTSTDTQYF
TRBV18	TRBJ2-5	-	once	TGTGCCAGCTCACCGAGAGAGACCCAGTACTTC	CASSPRETQYF
TRBV5-1	TRBJ2-3	-	-	TGCGCCAGCAGCTTGACCATACAAAGCACAGATACGCAGTATTTT	CASSLTIQSTDTQYF
TRBV2	TRBJ2-1	TRBD1	-	TGTGCCAGCAGTGAATGGACAGGGGGAATTTACAATGAGCAGTTCTTC	CASSEWTGGIYNEQFF
TRBV19	TRBJ1-6	TRBD1	-	TGTGCCAGTAGTTCTCTAGACAGGGGCTATAATTCACCCCTCCACTTT	CASSSLDRGYNSPLHF
TRBV14	TRBJ1-6	-	-	TGTGCCAGCAGCCAAGACGTAGCGGGGTCTGGTTCACCCCTCCACTTT	CASSQDVAGSGSPLHF
TRBV25-1	TRBJ2-2	-	-	TGTGCCAGCAGTGTAGGAACAGCCACTCTCCACGGGGAGCTGTTTTTT	CASSVGTATLHGELFF
TRBV6-5	TRBJ2-1	-	-	TGTGCCAGCTACTCTTACGGGACATCCGGCCATGAGCAGTTCTTC	CASYSYGTSGHEQFF
TRBV6-1	TRBJ1-2	-	-	TGTGCCAGCAGTGAAAGAATCAGGGTTGACTATGGCTACACCTTC	CASSERIRVDYGYTF
TRBV4-2	TRBJ1-2	TRBD1	-	TGTGCCAGCAGCCAAGGGGACAGGGCCCACCCCGAGGGCTATGGCTACACCTTC	CASSQGDRAHPEGYGYTF
TRBV28	TRBJ1-2	-	-	TGTGCCAGCAGTTTGGACAGAAACTATGGCTACACCTTC	CASSLDRNYGYTF
TRBV12-5	TRBJ1-1	-	-	TGTGCTAGTGGTTTTTCTTTTTCAGGTGGGGCCACGATGGACACTGAAGCTTTCTTT	CASGFSFSGGATMDTEAFF
TRBV9	TRBJ2-1	-	-	TGTGCCAGCAGCGTAGCACAGGGCTACAATGAGCAGTTCTTC	CASSVAQGYNEQFF
TRBV7-2	TRBJ2-1	TRBD2	-	TGTGCCAGCAGCAATGGGACTAGCTGGAACAATGAGCAGTTCTTC	CASSNGTSWNNEQFF
TRBV9	TRBJ1-4	-	few	TGTGCCAGCAGCGCGGGATCGGGCCGTGAAAAACTGTTTTTT	CASSAGSGREKLFF
TRBV6-5	TRBJ1-4	-	-	TGTGCCAGCAGAGGGGCTAGGGCAACTAATGAAAAACTGTTTTTT	CASRGARATNEKLFF
TRBV12-5	TRBJ2-3	TRBD2	-	TGTGCTAGTGGTTCGGGACTACGAAACACAGATACGCAGTATTTT	CASGSGLRNTDTQYF
TRBV2	TRBJ1-3	TRBD1	-	TGTGCCAGCAGCAAGCGGACAGGCTCTGGAAACACCATATATTTT	CASSKRTGSGNTIYF
TRBV10-2	TRBJ2-7	-	-	TGCGCCAGCAGAGGGGGCTACGAGCAGTACTTC	CASRGGYEQYF
TRBV6-5	TRBJ1-1	TRBD1	-	TGTGCCAGCAGTTACACCGGACAGGGCGGGAAAGCTTTCTTT	CASSYTGQGGKAFF
TRBV30	TRBJ2-3	-	-	TGTGCCTGGAGTCCGCTACTAGGGTTCACAGATACGCAGTATTTT	CAWSPLLGFTDTQYF
TRBV9	TRBJ1-3	-	-	TGTGCCAGCAGCGTAGTAGGAGGGTCTACTGGAAACACCATATATTTT	CASSVVGGSTGNTIYF
TRBV6-5	TRBJ1-2	-	-	TGTGCCAGCAGTTACTCGATGAGGAACTATGGCTACACCTTC	CASSYSMRNYGYTF
TRBV7-6	TRBJ2-6	-	-	TGTGCCAGCAGCTTACTGGGGGCTGCTGGGGCCAACGTCCTGACTTTC	CASSLLGAAGANVLTF
TRBV6-5	TRBJ1-5	-	once	TGTGCCAGCAGTTACTTTCGGGGAAATCAGCCCCAGCATTTT	CASSYFRGNQPQHF
TRBV6-1	TRBJ2-1	-	-	TGTGCCAGCAAGGCGGGGTCCAACTTTTACAATGAGCAGTTCTTC	CASKAGSNFYNEQFF